This T cell receptor beta chain came from a study of neoadjuvant anti-PD-1 for oral cavity cancer. Note on this clone: The antigen remains undetermined.

Here immunoSEQ multiplex PCR was the method, and the copy in TCRdb shows in-frame clones only, minus some. The table has 13,000 to 15,000 clones, around 79% seen once. Germline V CDR1 and CDR2: MNHNS, SASEGT. The CDR3 spans 15 residues. The V and J ends lost 0 bases and 4 bases respectively, with 10 bases between them. Time point here: after neoadjuvant nivolumab, at surgical resection. Whole-study results and caveats: Pretreatment Treg/Th17 ratio correlated inversely with post-treatment tumor clonality. PBMC Gini-index clonality exceeded responders' in non-responders post-nivolumab.

The sample in question was PBMCs, obtained after nivolumab (anti-PD-1) treatment. The V and J genes are TRBV6-1 and TRBJ2-1; the D gene is possibly TRBD2 (6 bases). The clonotype originates from a person between 35 and 79 years old with oral cavity squamous cell carcinoma. The CDR3 reads CASSEAWAGYNEQFF. The CDR3 DNA reads as TGTGCCAGCAGTGAAGCCTGGGCGGGATACAATGAGCAGTTCTTC.